Listed here are 28 T cell receptor beta chains from one sample, sequenced in a study of spatial heterogeneity in lung cancer. Indicated time point: sample taken at primary tumor resection. Extraction of whole RNA from tumor, nontumor lung or frozen PBMC preceded unsorted sequencing. TCRdb ran MiXCR on the 5' RACE reads and lists one entry per CDR3 protein. The sample has approximately 39,000 distinct CDR3 sequences; 5.8% are singletons. The material sequenced was PBMCs, taken at surgery. The receptors originated from a male donor with early-stage non-small cell lung cancer.

In the case of this clonotype: A read error is possible here, since a much larger clone lies one base away. The chain links TRBV30 to TRBJ1-5, with a possible D match to TRBD1 (6 bases). This CDR3 comprises 15 residues. Germline V gene sequence: CDR1 GTSNPN, CDR2 SVGIG (reference sequence). The CDR3 loop reads CAWSVTTGSSQPQHF. CDR3 DNA sequence: TGTGCCTGGAGTGTAACCACAGGGAGCAGTCAGCCCCAGCATTTT.

This clonotype occurred many times. V and J are TRBV28 and TRBJ2-5, with 10 nucleotides matching TRBD2. The CDR3 totals 16 residues. V shed 4 bases, J shed 5 bases, and the junction held 10 bases outside the gene matches. The germline V gene encodes CDR1 MDHEN and CDR2 SYDVKM. Written as DNA, the CDR3 is TGTGCCAGCAGTTATCTTGGACTAGCGGCTGTCGAGACCCAGTACTTC. Translating gives CASSYLGLAAVETQYF.

The chain carries TRBV5-1 and TRBJ2-1; D is undetermined. Trimming shortened V by 4 bases and J by 8 bases, and 7 bases separated the two germline ends. This CDR3 spans 11 amino acids. CDR1 and CDR2 (germline): SGHRS, YFSETQ. The CDR3 DNA is TGCGCCAGCAGCGATCACGATGAGCAGTTCTTC. Its protein is CASSDHDEQFF.

This clonotype has at least ten counts. This chain joins TRBV15 and TRBJ1-4; TRBD1 is a possible D gene (5 bases). Trimming took 3 bases from V and 7 from J, leaving 18 bases between them. The V gene's germline CDR1 is LNHNV and CDR2 YYDKDF (reference sequence). The CDR3 totals 16 residues. CDR3 in DNA: TGTGCCACCAGCAGGGCTACTACAGGATCAGGTGAAAAACTGTTTTTT. Translating it yields CATSRATTGSGEKLFF.

Ten or more counts support this clonotype. The CDR3 bases are TGTGCCACCTCCTGGGGTTTGATGAACACTGAAGCTTTCTTT. It is translated as CATSWGLMNTEAFF. The chain has TRBV10-3 and TRBJ1-1; D is uncertain. Germline loops: CDR1 ENHRY, CDR2 SYGVKD. Trimming pared 10 bases from V and 0 bases from J, leaving 15 bases between. This CDR3 contains 14 residues.

The J gene is TRBJ2-7, the V gene TRBV4-3, with D unresolved. The V and J ends lost 0 bases and 2 bases respectively, with 8 bases between them. The CDR3 consists of 14 residues. Per germline, CDR1 LGHNA and CDR2 YSLEER. For the CDR3, the DNA is TGCGCCAGCAGCCAAGATCTCGTCGCCTACGAGCAGTACTTC. It specifies CASSQDLVAYEQYF.

The chain couples TRBV5-1 to TRBJ2-3, with 9 bases identical to TRBD1. Germline V gene data show CDR1 as SGHRS and CDR2 as YFSETQ. The length of the CDR3 is 15 residues. V trimming: 3 bases; J trimming: 3 bases; junction bases outside the gene matches: 5. In nucleotides, the CDR3 is TGCGCCAGCAGCTGGACAGGGGACGGGACAGATACGCAGTATTTT. Its translation is CASSWTGDGTDTQYF.

This clonotype has ten or more counts. The V gene is TRBV20-1, the J gene TRBJ1-5; D uncertain. The CDR3 has 15 residues. Germline V lookup: CDR1 DFQATT, CDR2 SNEGSKA (reference sequence). Deletions cut 0 bases from V and 6 bases from J, with 15 bases between. CDR3 DNA sequence: TGCAGTGCTAGAGATCGGGGAGATTTAAGTCAGCCCCAGCATTTT. Its protein product is CSARDRGDLSQPQHF.

This clonotype was picked up many times. The chain links TRBV15 to TRBJ2-7; 9 positions agree with TRBD1. This CDR3 contains 17 residues. Germline CDR1 reads LNHNV; CDR2 reads YYDKDF (reference sequence). The ends lost 1 base at V and 1 base at J; junction bases unmatched: 8. CDR3 in amino acids: CATSRGVRTGDSYEQYF. In DNA form, the CDR3 reads TGTGCCACCAGCAGAGGCGTCCGGACAGGGGATTCCTACGAGCAGTACTTC.

In its sample, this clonotype was seen many times. The chain recombines TRBV5-6 with TRBJ2-2; D perhaps matches TRBD2 (5 bases). This CDR3 is 16 amino acids long. Per germline, CDR1 SGHDT and CDR2 YYEEEE. Between the trimmed V and J ends, which lost 0 bases and 5 bases, there was a span of 14 bases. The CDR3 coding sequence is TGTGCCAGCAGCTTGGCCAGAACTAGTTGGACCGGGGAGCTGTTTTTT. It yields the protein CASSLARTSWTGELFF.

At least ten counts were recorded for this clonotype. The gene calls are TRBV6-1 and TRBJ2-2, with D tentatively TRBD2 (5 bases). CDR1 MNHNS and CDR2 SASEGT come from the germline V gene. The CDR3 loop spans 14 amino acids. V lost 3 bases and J lost 7, with 12 bases in between. The CDR3 DNA reads TGTGCCAGCAGTGAGAACCTACGGGGCGGGGAGCTGTTTTTT. It codes for CASSENLRGGELFF.

The sample holds many counts of this clonotype. The chain uses TRBV5-1 and TRBJ1-6; perhaps TRBD1 as D (5 bases). CDR3 length equals 16 residues. Germline CDR1 is SGHRS and CDR2 is YFSETQ. Trimming pared 4 bases from V and 5 bases from J, leaving 16 bases between. As DNA, the CDR3 is TGCGCCAGCAGCCCGGCTCCGGGACGGAATAATTCACCCCTCCACTTT. It encodes CASSPAPGRNNSPLHF.

The chain joins TRBV3-1 to TRBJ1-4, with TRBD1 matching over 8 bases. Germline V gene data show CDR1 as LGHDT and CDR2 as YNNKEL (reference sequence). The length of the CDR3 is 13 residues. V was clipped by 10 bases and J by 7 bases; unmatched bases: 8. In DNA form, the CDR3 reads TGTGCCACCTCCTGGGACAGGAGTGAAAAACTGTTTTTT. Its protein is CATSWDRSEKLFF.

The chain recombines TRBV7-2 with TRBJ2-1; D gene uncertain. CDR1 and CDR2 from the germline V gene are SGHTA and FQGNSA. This CDR3 comprises 14 residues. The V and J ends lost 5 bases and 1 base respectively, with 9 bases between them. CDR3 bases: TGTGCCAGCAGCGGTGTGGGTTCCTACAATGAGCAGTTCTTC. Residues: CASSGVGSYNEQFF.

This clonotype showed up many times. This chain's CDR3 is CASSFQSGGDTQYF. CDR3 nucleotides: TGTGCCAGCAGCTTCCAATCAGGGGGAGATACGCAGTATTTT. The rearrangement links TRBV7-9 to TRBJ2-3; 7 bases map to TRBD1. In germline, CDR1 is SEHNR, CDR2 FQNEAQ (reference sequence). The CDR3 extends over 14 amino acids. After removal of 3 bases from V and 5 bases from J, the junction contained 5 bases not matched to a gene. The full variable domain, rest sourced from reference TRBV7-9 and TRBJ2-3, is DTGVSQNPRHKITKRGQNVTFRCDPISEHNRLYWYRQTLGQGPEFLTYFQNEAQLEKSRLLSDRFSAERPKGSFSTLEIQRTEQGDSAMYLCASSFQSGGDTQYFGPGTRLTVL.

This rearrangement joins TRBV29-1 to TRBJ2-7, with D possibly called TRBD1 or TRBD2 (5 bases each). Trimming removed 1 base from V and 3 bases from J, with 7 bases in between. Germline lookup yields CDR1 SQVTM and CDR2 ANQGSEA. This CDR3 region has 12 residues. The CDR3 region is CSVEGGDYEQYF. The CDR3 nucleotides are TGCAGCGTTGAAGGAGGGGACTACGAGCAGTACTTC.

This clonotype was recorded at least ten times. The chain carries TRBV6-5 and TRBJ1-6, with TRBD1 matching 7 bases. The CDR3 spans 17 residues. Unmatched junction bases numbered 14, after V lost 5 bases and J lost 7 bases. Germline CDR1 is MNHEY and CDR2 is SVGAGI. The CDR3 bases are TGTGCCAGCAGTCCCGACGTGAGCCGACAGGGAAATTCACCCCTCCACTTT. It is translated as CASSPDVSRQGNSPLHF.

The chain employs TRBV5-6 and TRBJ1-5, with 8 bases identical to TRBD1. Unmatched junction bases numbered 3, after V lost 2 bases and J lost 5 bases. The CDR3 length is 14 residues. Germline CDR1 is SGHDT and CDR2 is YYEEEE. The CDR3 loop reads CASSFGQGDQPQHF. The DNA of the CDR3 is TGTGCCAGCAGCTTCGGACAGGGTGATCAGCCCCAGCATTTT. The complete variable domain, with remaining parts taken from reference TRBV5-6 and TRBJ1-5, reads DAGVTQSPTHLIKTRGQQVTLRCSPKSGHDTVSWYQQALGQGPQFIFQYYEEEERQRGNFPDRFSGHQFPNYSSELNVNALLLGDSALYLCASSFGQGDQPQHFGDGTRLSIL.

A few counts support this clonotype. The chain couples TRBV2 to TRBJ1-5; no firm D call. Germline CDR1 reads SNHLY; CDR2 reads FYNNEI. V lost 1 base, J lost 11 bases, and 6 bases lay in between. The CDR3 loop spans 11 amino acids. The CDR3 reads CASSEGEAQHF. CDR3 sequence (DNA): TGTGCCAGCAGTGAAGGAGAGGCCCAGCATTTT.

This clonotype was counted ten times or more. The genes are TRBV7-2 and TRBJ1-5; D uncertain. Germline-derived CDR1 and CDR2 are SGHTA and FQGNSA. The ends were cut back, 3 bases at V and 5 bases at J, with 11 bases in the middle. This CDR3 comprises 14 residues. CDR3 sequence (DNA): TGTGCCAGCAGCTTCGACTCAAGTTATCAGCCCCAGCATTTT. The encoded protein is CASSFDSSYQPQHF.

Comment on this clonotype: A read error is possible here, since a much larger clone lies one base away. This CDR3 fails to terminate in the conserved phenylalanine or tryptophan, so it likely reflects a read error. This sequence joins TRBV30 and TRBJ2-3, with D unresolved. Trimming shortened V by 2 bases and J by 4 bases, and 7 bases separated the two germline ends. This CDR3 region has 12 residues. Per germline, CDR1 GTSNPN and CDR2 SVGIG (reference sequence). The chain's CDR3 is CAWSPGSDTQYL. CDR3 sequence (DNA): TGTGCCTGGAGTCCCGGATCAGATACGCAGTATTTG.

The chain recombines TRBV20-1 with TRBJ2-5, with D perhaps matching TRBD1 or TRBD2 (5 bases each). Germline loops: CDR1 DFQATT, CDR2 SNEGSKA (reference sequence). V was shortened by 3 bases and J by 2 bases, with 16 bases between the two germline ends. CDR3 length: 15 amino acids. The CDR3 region has the DNA TGCAGTGCTAGTTTGGGTTCGGGGCGGCAAGAGACCCAGTACTTC. Amino acid sequence: CSASLGSGRQETQYF.

V gene TRBV6-5 combines with J gene TRBJ1-2, with D unresolved. Germline loops: CDR1 MNHEY, CDR2 SVGAGI. V was cut by 2 bases and J by 3 bases, with 13 bases left in between. CDR3 length: 15 amino acids. CDR3 sequence reads: CASSYERSRYYGYTF. The CDR3 region has the DNA TGTGCCAGCAGTTACGAGCGCAGCCGCTACTATGGCTACACCTTC.

This clonotype was detected ten times or more. The chain links TRBV4-3 to TRBJ2-5; possible D gene TRBD1, 5 bases. Trimming took off 5 bases at V and 2 bases at J, with 15 bases between the two ends. The CDR3 is made up of 15 amino acids. Germline-derived CDR1 and CDR2 are LGHNA and YSLEER. The DNA for the CDR3 is TGCGCCAGCAGCATACGAGCCAGGGCGCAAGAGACCCAGTACTTC. Its protein product is CASSIRARAQETQYF.

There are many counts of this clonotype. The J gene is TRBJ1-5, the V gene TRBV2; 7 positions agree with TRBD1. The junction had 11 bases not matched to a gene; V was cut back by 6 bases and J by 6 bases. The CDR3 is made up of 15 amino acids. The V gene's germline CDR1 is SNHLY and CDR2 FYNNEI. The CDR3 spells CASRGGTERGQPQHF. The DNA of the CDR3 is TGTGCCAGCAGGGGAGGGACAGAACGCGGTCAGCCCCAGCATTTT.

The table lists this clonotype with many counts. The chain joins TRBV18 to TRBJ2-7; no reliable D call. This CDR3 region has 13 residues. Germline CDR1 is KGHSH and CDR2 is LQKENI. The germline V and J ends were trimmed by 3 bases and 6 bases, with 12 bases remaining between them. DNA for the CDR3: TGTGCCAGCTCACCCGGGCAGCGCGGCGAGCAGTACTTC. As protein: CASSPGQRGEQYF. The full variable domain, completed using reference TRBV18 and TRBJ2-7, is NAGVMQNPRHLVRRRGQEARLRCSPMKGHSHVYWYRQLPEEGLKFMVYLQKENIIDESGMPKERFSAEFPKEGPSILRIQQVVRGDSAAYFCASSPGQRGEQYFGPGTRLTVT.

This clonotype was found many times. The chain combines TRBV7-9 with TRBJ1-1; maybe TRBD1 (5 bases). The germline CDR1 and CDR2 sequences are SEHNR and FQNEAQ (reference sequence). The CDR3 is 16 amino acids. Trimming left V 0 bases short and J 2 bases short, with 13 bases between. CDR3 sequence reads: CASSLAPSRGNTEAFF. The CDR3 DNA follows: TGTGCCAGCAGCTTAGCCCCTTCAAGGGGCAACACTGAAGCTTTCTTT. Using reference TRBV7-9 and TRBJ1-1 for the parts outside the CDR3, the full variable domain is DTGVSQNPRHKITKRGQNVTFRCDPISEHNRLYWYRQTLGQGPEFLTYFQNEAQLEKSRLLSDRFSAERPKGSFSTLEIQRTEQGDSAMYLCASSLAPSRGNTEAFFGQGTRLTVV.

Many counts were recorded for this clonotype. The chain recombines TRBV7-2 with TRBJ2-3; perhaps D is TRBD1 or TRBD2 (6 bases each). The CDR3 runs to 15 residues. The V and J ends lost 1 base and 8 bases respectively, with 16 bases between them. CDR1 and CDR2 (germline): SGHTA, FQGNSA. The DNA of the CDR3 is TGTGCCAGCAGCTTAGTGGGGGGCCCGGGCCCTACGCAGTATTTT. Its translation: CASSLVGGPGPTQYF.